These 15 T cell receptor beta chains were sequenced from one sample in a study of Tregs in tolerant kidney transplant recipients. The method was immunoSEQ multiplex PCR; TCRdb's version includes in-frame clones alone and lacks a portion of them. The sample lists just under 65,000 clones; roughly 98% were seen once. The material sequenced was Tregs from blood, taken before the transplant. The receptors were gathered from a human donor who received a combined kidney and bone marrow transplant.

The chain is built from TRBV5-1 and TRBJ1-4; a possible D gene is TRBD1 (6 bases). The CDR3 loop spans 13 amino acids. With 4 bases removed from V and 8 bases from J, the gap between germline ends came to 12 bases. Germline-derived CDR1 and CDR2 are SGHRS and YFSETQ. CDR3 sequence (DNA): TGCGCCAGCAGCCAACAGGGAGGGGAAAAACTGTTTTTT. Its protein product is CASSQQGGEKLFF.

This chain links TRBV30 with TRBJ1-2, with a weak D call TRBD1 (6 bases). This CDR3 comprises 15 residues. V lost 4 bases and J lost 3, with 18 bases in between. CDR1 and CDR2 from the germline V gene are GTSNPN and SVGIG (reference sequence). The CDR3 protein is CAWNSFPAGDYGYTF. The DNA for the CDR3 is TGTGCCTGGAACTCCTTTCCCGCAGGGGACTATGGCTACACCTTC.

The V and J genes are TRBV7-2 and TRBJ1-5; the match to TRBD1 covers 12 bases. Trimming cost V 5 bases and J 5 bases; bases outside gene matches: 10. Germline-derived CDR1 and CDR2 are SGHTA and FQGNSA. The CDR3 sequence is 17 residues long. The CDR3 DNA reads TGTGCCAGCAGCCGGAGTCCGGGACAGGGGGCACATCAGCCCCAGCATTTT. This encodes CASSRSPGQGAHQPQHF.

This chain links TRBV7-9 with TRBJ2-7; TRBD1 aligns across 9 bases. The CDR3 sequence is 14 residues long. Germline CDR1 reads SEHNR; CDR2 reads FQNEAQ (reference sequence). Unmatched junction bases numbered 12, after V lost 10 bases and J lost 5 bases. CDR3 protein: CAISNTGTGNEQYF. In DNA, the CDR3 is TGTGCCATATCAAACACCGGGACAGGGAACGAGCAGTACTTC. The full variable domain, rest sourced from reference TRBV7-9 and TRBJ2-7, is DTGVSQNPRHKITKRGQNVTFRCDPISEHNRLYWYRQTLGQGPEFLTYFQNEAQLEKSRLLSDRFSAERPKGSFSTLEIQRTEQGDSAMYLCAISNTGTGNEQYFGPGTRLTVT.

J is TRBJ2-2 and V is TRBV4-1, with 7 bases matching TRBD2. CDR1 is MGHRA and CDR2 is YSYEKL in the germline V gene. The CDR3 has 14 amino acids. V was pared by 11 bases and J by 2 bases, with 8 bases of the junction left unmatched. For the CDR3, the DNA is TGCGCCGCCACGGGAGGCCCCAACACCGGGGAGCTGTTTTTT. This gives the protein CAATGGPNTGELFF.

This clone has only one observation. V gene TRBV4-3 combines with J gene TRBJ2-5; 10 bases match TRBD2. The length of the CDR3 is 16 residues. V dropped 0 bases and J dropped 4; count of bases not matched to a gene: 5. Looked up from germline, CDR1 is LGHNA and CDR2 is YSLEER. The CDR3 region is CASSQDRTSGAETQYF. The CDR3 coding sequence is TGCGCCAGCAGCCAAGATCGGACTAGCGGTGCAGAGACCCAGTACTTC.

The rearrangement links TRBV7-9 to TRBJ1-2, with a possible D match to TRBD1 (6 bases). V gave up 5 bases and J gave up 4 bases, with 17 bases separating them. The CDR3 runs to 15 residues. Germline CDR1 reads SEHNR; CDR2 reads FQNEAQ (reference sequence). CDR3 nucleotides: TGTGCCAGCAGCCCGTGGCTCTTCAGGGGCTATGGCTACACCTTC. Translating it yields CASSPWLFRGYGYTF.

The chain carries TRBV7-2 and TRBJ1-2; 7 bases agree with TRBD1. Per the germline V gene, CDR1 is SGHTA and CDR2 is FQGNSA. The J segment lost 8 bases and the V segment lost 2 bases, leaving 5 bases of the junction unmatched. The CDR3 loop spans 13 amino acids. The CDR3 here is CASSLNRGGGYTF. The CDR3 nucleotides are TGTGCCAGCAGCTTAAACAGGGGAGGCGGCTACACCTTC.

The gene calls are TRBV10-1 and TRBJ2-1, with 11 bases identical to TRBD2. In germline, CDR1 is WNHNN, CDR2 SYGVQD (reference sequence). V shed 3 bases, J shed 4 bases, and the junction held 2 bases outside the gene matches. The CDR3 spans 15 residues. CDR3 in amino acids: CASSDRLAGYNEQFF. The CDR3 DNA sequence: TGCGCCAGCAGTGACCGACTAGCGGGGTACAATGAGCAGTTCTTC.

This chain's CDR3 is CASSPRLNEQYF. In DNA form, the CDR3 reads TGTGCCAGCAGCCCTCGACTAAACGAGCAGTACTTC. This chain joins TRBV7-7 and TRBJ2-7, with D possibly matching TRBD2 (5 bases). CDR1 is SSHAT and CDR2 is FNYEAQ in the germline V gene (reference sequence). Trimming removed 5 bases from V and 5 bases from J, with 10 bases in between. The CDR3 is made up of 12 amino acids.

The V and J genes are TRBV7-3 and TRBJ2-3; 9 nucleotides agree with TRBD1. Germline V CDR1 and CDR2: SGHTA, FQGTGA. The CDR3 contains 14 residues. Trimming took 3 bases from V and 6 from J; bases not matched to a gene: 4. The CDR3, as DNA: TGTGCCAGCAGCTTGACAGGGGGGGTGGATACGCAGTATTTT. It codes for CASSLTGGVDTQYF.

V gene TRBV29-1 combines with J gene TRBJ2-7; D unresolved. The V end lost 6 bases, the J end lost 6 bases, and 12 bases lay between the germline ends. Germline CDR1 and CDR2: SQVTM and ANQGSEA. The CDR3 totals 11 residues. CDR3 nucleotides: TGCAGCGTGCGGTACTCTCGCGAGCAGTACTTC. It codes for CSVRYSREQYF.

The CDR3 sequence is CASSRGQARTNEKLFF. DNA of the CDR3: TGTGCCAGTAGCAGAGGACAGGCAAGAACTAATGAAAAACTGTTTTTT. The rearrangement uses TRBV19 and TRBJ1-4; 7 nucleotides match TRBD1. CDR1 is LNHDA, CDR2 SQIVND, per germline (reference sequence). With V trimmed by 6 bases and J by 1 base, 8 bases remained unmatched. The length of the CDR3 is 16 residues.

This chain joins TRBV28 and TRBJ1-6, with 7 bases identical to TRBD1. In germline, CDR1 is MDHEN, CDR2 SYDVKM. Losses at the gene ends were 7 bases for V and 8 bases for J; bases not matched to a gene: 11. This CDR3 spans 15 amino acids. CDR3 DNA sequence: TGTGCCAGCACAAACCGGGACAGATTAGATTCACCCCTCCACTTT. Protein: CASTNRDRLDSPLHF.

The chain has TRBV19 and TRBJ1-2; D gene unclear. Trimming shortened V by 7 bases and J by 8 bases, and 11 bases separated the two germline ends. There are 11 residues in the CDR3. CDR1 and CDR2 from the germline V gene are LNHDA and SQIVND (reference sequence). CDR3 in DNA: TGTGCCAGTATGGCAGGAGGCGGCTACACCTTC. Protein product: CASMAGGGYTF. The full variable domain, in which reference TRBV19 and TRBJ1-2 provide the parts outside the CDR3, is DGGITQSPKYLFRKEGQNVTLSCEQNLNHDAMYWYRQDPGQGLRLIYYSQIVNDFQKGDIAEGYSVSREKKESFPLTVTSAQKNPTAFYLCASMAGGGYTFGSGTRLTVV.